This is a list of T cell receptor beta chains from one sample in a study of PD-L1 blockade in urothelial cancer. Produced via immunoSEQ multiplex PCR; TCRdb's table is partial and in-frame only. Among just under 30,000 clones listed, approximately 87% were seen once. This sample comprised PBMCs, obtained around atezolizumab (anti-PD-L1) treatment. The origin of the receptors is a man aged 50 or older with urothelial cancer. CDR3s include the opening cysteine and the closing phenylalanine or tryptophan. The order of the fields is clone size, D gene, V gene, J gene, CDR3 protein, CDR3 DNA. D genes are given only for firm matches. Expanded clones get a size class; other rows say once, few or many, or leave the size out.

clone size: NA
D gene: NA
V gene: TRBV10-3
J gene: TRBJ2-2
CDR3 protein: CAISEWTINTGELFF
CDR3 DNA: TGTGCCATCAGTGAATGGACTATCAACACCGGGGAGCTGTTTTTT

clone size: NA
D gene: TRBD2
V gene: TRBV10-3
J gene: TRBJ2-1
CDR3 protein: CAIGRAYNEQFF
CDR3 DNA: TGTGCCATCGGGAGGGCATACAATGAGCAGTTCTTC

clone size: NA
D gene: TRBD1
V gene: TRBV2
J gene: TRBJ1-4
CDR3 protein: CASTPGQGSNEKLFF
CDR3 DNA: TGTGCCAGCACCCCGGGACAGGGGTCAAATGAAAAACTGTTTTTT

clone size: NA
D gene: NA
V gene: TRBV4-1
J gene: TRBJ1-2
CDR3 protein: CASSQDPVSNYGYTF
CDR3 DNA: TGCGCCAGCAGCCAAGATCCGGTTTCCAACTATGGCTACACCTTC

clone size: NA
D gene: TRBD2
V gene: TRBV10-3
J gene: TRBJ2-3
CDR3 protein: CAISRSGGPSDTQYF
CDR3 DNA: TGTGCCATCAGTCGTAGCGGGGGCCCCTCGGATACGCAGTATTTT

clone size: NA
D gene: TRBD1
V gene: TRBV4-3
J gene: TRBJ2-4
CDR3 protein: CASSQGGGQGGDIQYF
CDR3 DNA: TGCGCCAGCAGCCAAGGGGGGGGACAGGGCGGAGACATTCAGTACTTC

clone size: few
D gene: TRBD1
V gene: TRBV4-1
J gene: TRBJ1-2
CDR3 protein: CASSHRGQGSYGYTF
CDR3 DNA: TGCGCCAGCAGCCACCGGGGACAGGGGAGCTATGGCTACACCTTC

clone size: NA
D gene: TRBD1
V gene: TRBV15
J gene: TRBJ1-5
CDR3 protein: CATSTTGGTPSNQPQHF
CDR3 DNA: TGTGCCACCAGCACGACAGGGGGGACCCCTAGCAATCAGCCCCAGCATTTT

clone size: NA
D gene: TRBD1
V gene: TRBV28
J gene: TRBJ2-7
CDR3 protein: CASSSPARQGAYEQYF
CDR3 DNA: TGTGCCAGCAGTTCCCCCGCTCGCCAGGGGGCCTACGAGCAGTACTTC

clone size: NA
D gene: NA
V gene: TRBV6-6
J gene: TRBJ1-1
CDR3 protein: CASHLVLRAEAFF
CDR3 DNA: TGTGCCAGCCATTTGGTCCTTCGGGCTGAAGCTTTCTTT

clone size: NA
D gene: TRBD1
V gene: TRBV6-1
J gene: TRBJ1-5
CDR3 protein: CASSEEWTGNQPQHF
CDR3 DNA: TGTGCCAGCAGTGAGGAGTGGACAGGGAATCAGCCCCAGCATTTT

clone size: NA
D gene: TRBD1
V gene: TRBV30
J gene: TRBJ1-1
CDR3 protein: CAWSRDRVAFF
CDR3 DNA: TGTGCCTGGAGTAGGGACAGGGTAGCTTTCTTT

clone size: NA
D gene: TRBD1
V gene: TRBV25-1
J gene: TRBJ2-2
CDR3 protein: CASSDSPGQFAGELFF
CDR3 DNA: TGTGCCAGCAGTGACTCCCCGGGACAGTTCGCCGGGGAGCTGTTTTTT

clone size: once
D gene: NA
V gene: TRBV2
J gene: TRBJ1-1
CDR3 protein: CAGGLNTEAFF
CDR3 DNA: TGTGCCGGAGGGCTGAACACTGAAGCTTTCTTT

clone size: NA
D gene: NA
V gene: TRBV18
J gene: TRBJ2-2
CDR3 protein: CASSPRGPTEGGGTGELFF
CDR3 DNA: TGTGCCAGCTCACCACGCGGGCCTACAGAGGGCGGAGGCACCGGGGAGCTGTTTTTT

clone size: NA
D gene: NA
V gene: TRBV5-4
J gene: TRBJ2-7
CDR3 protein: CASSFGGGENYEQYF
CDR3 DNA: TGTGCCAGCAGCTTTGGAGGGGGGGAGAACTACGAGCAGTACTTC

clone size: NA
D gene: TRBD2
V gene: TRBV28
J gene: TRBJ2-7
CDR3 protein: CASTDSGRASAYEQYF
CDR3 DNA: TGTGCCAGCACTGATAGCGGGAGGGCGTCAGCCTACGAGCAGTACTTC

clone size: NA
D gene: NA
V gene: TRBV9
J gene: TRBJ1-2
CDR3 protein: CASSGPDTNYGYTF
CDR3 DNA: TGTGCCAGCAGCGGTCCGGACACCAACTATGGCTACACCTTC

clone size: few
D gene: TRBD1
V gene: TRBV7-9
J gene: TRBJ1-3
CDR3 protein: CASSPSWWTGAGNTIYF
CDR3 DNA: TGTGCCAGCAGCCCGAGTTGGTGGACAGGGGCTGGAAACACCATATATTTT

clone size: few
D gene: NA
V gene: TRBV6-1
J gene: TRBJ1-2
CDR3 protein: CASIGGAGLGGYTF
CDR3 DNA: TGTGCCAGCATTGGGGGGGCGGGGCTGGGTGGCTACACCTTC

clone size: few
D gene: NA
V gene: TRBV4-3
J gene: TRBJ2-1
CDR3 protein: CASSQGSSVPYNEQFF
CDR3 DNA: TGCGCCAGCAGCCAAGGCTCTAGCGTGCCTTACAATGAGCAGTTCTTC

clone size: once
D gene: NA
V gene: TRBV7-3
J gene: TRBJ2-3
CDR3 protein: CASSRLRPPDTQYF
CDR3 DNA: TGTGCCAGCAGTCGATTGCGGCCCCCAGATACGCAGTATTTT

clone size: once
D gene: NA
V gene: TRBV27
J gene: TRBJ2-3
CDR3 protein: CASSSSTGSDTQYF
CDR3 DNA: TGTGCCAGCAGTTCATCCACAGGGTCAGATACGCAGTATTTT

clone size: once
D gene: NA
V gene: TRBV7-8
J gene: TRBJ2-3
CDR3 protein: CASSLALGRTDTQYF
CDR3 DNA: TGTGCCAGCAGCTTAGCGCTGGGGCGGACAGATACGCAGTATTTT

clone size: once
D gene: TRBD2
V gene: TRBV10-3
J gene: TRBJ2-7
CDR3 protein: CAISDGLAGTFDEQYF
CDR3 DNA: TGTGCCATCAGTGACGGACTAGCGGGAACATTTGACGAGCAGTACTTC

clone size: once
D gene: NA
V gene: TRBV29-1
J gene: TRBJ2-6
CDR3 protein: CSVRTSWGQVPSGANVLTF
CDR3 DNA: TGCAGCGTACGAACGTCTTGGGGACAAGTCCCCTCTGGGGCCAACGTCCTGACTTTC

clone size: NA
D gene: NA
V gene: TRBV4-1
J gene: TRBJ2-7
CDR3 protein: CASSQVSPMGDKRAYEQYF
CDR3 DNA: TGCGCCAGCAGCCAAGTCTCTCCCATGGGGGACAAGAGGGCCTACGAGCAGTACTTC

clone size: NA
D gene: TRBD1
V gene: TRBV19
J gene: TRBJ2-7
CDR3 protein: CATSQGVGYEQYF
CDR3 DNA: TGTGCCACCTCACAGGGGGTGGGCTACGAGCAGTACTTC

clone size: NA
D gene: TRBD2
V gene: TRBV7-6
J gene: TRBJ2-2
CDR3 protein: CASSLSGLVIGELFF
CDR3 DNA: TGTGCCAGCAGCTTATCGGGACTAGTGATCGGGGAGCTGTTTTTT

clone size: NA
D gene: TRBD2
V gene: TRBV4-3
J gene: TRBJ2-5
CDR3 protein: CASSPTWIAGLETQYF
CDR3 DNA: TGCGCCAGCAGCCCTACTTGGATAGCGGGACTAGAGACCCAGTACTTC

clone size: NA
D gene: NA
V gene: TRBV19
J gene: TRBJ1-3
CDR3 protein: CASSLPAGTGNTIYF
CDR3 DNA: TGTGCCAGTAGCCTCCCCGCGGGAACTGGAAACACCATATATTTT

clone size: NA
D gene: NA
V gene: TRBV6-5
J gene: TRBJ2-1
CDR3 protein: CASSYAHEQFF
CDR3 DNA: TGTGCCAGCAGTTACGCGCATGAGCAGTTCTTC

clone size: NA
D gene: TRBD1
V gene: TRBV30
J gene: TRBJ1-5
CDR3 protein: CAQGDSHQPQHF
CDR3 DNA: TGTGCCCAGGGGGACAGCCATCAGCCCCAGCATTTT

clone size: NA
D gene: TRBD1
V gene: TRBV19
J gene: TRBJ1-1
CDR3 protein: CASSKGGALTEAFF
CDR3 DNA: TGTGCCAGTAGTAAAGGGGGCGCTTTGACTGAAGCTTTCTTT

clone size: few
D gene: TRBD1
V gene: TRBV6-6
J gene: TRBJ1-1
CDR3 protein: CASRTGQGTEAFF
CDR3 DNA: TGTGCCAGCAGGACGGGACAGGGGACTGAAGCTTTCTTT

clone size: NA
D gene: TRBD1
V gene: TRBV2
J gene: TRBJ2-7
CDR3 protein: CASRTGVSGYDEQYF
CDR3 DNA: TGTGCCAGCAGAACAGGGGTCTCTGGGTACGACGAGCAGTACTTC

clone size: NA
D gene: NA
V gene: TRBV6-4
J gene: TRBJ2-1
CDR3 protein: CASSSPLLAHEQFF
CDR3 DNA: TGTGCCAGCAGTTCCCCGCTGTTAGCCCATGAGCAGTTCTTC

clone size: NA
D gene: NA
V gene: TRBV19
J gene: TRBJ2-7
CDR3 protein: CASSIEATGSPSYEQYF
CDR3 DNA: TGTGCCAGTAGTATAGAGGCAACAGGGTCTCCTTCCTACGAGCAGTACTTC

clone size: NA
D gene: NA
V gene: TRBV2
J gene: TRBJ2-5
CDR3 protein: CASSETRGQETQYF
CDR3 DNA: TGTGCCAGCAGTGAAACGCGGGGTCAAGAGACCCAGTACTTC

clone size: NA
D gene: NA
V gene: TRBV10-3
J gene: TRBJ1-2
CDR3 protein: CAVTGGEYGYTF
CDR3 DNA: TGTGCCGTAACGGGGGGGGAATATGGCTACACCTTC

clone size: NA
D gene: TRBD2
V gene: TRBV7-9
J gene: TRBJ2-7
CDR3 protein: CASSSGLAGGSDEQYF
CDR3 DNA: TGTGCCAGCAGCTCGGGACTAGCGGGGGGTTCGGACGAGCAGTACTTC

clone size: NA
D gene: NA
V gene: TRBV30
J gene: TRBJ2-7
CDR3 protein: CAWSVEAHQGSYEQYF
CDR3 DNA: TGTGCCTGGAGTGTAGAGGCCCATCAGGGCTCCTACGAGCAGTACTTC

clone size: NA
D gene: NA
V gene: TRBV29-1
J gene: TRBJ1-2
CDR3 protein: CSVKELRTAYGYTF
CDR3 DNA: TGCAGCGTGAAAGAGCTACGGACAGCCTATGGCTACACCTTC

clone size: NA
D gene: TRBD2
V gene: TRBV5-1
J gene: TRBJ2-1
CDR3 protein: CASSQREGRNEQFF
CDR3 DNA: TGCGCCAGCAGCCAGCGGGAGGGCCGGAATGAGCAGTTCTTC

clone size: NA
D gene: TRBD2
V gene: TRBV9
J gene: TRBJ2-1
CDR3 protein: CASSVAEGSGLRPMEQFF
CDR3 DNA: TGTGCCAGCAGCGTAGCTGAGGGTAGCGGGCTCCGGCCAATGGAACAGTTCTTC

clone size: NA
D gene: NA
V gene: TRBV9
J gene: TRBJ2-3
CDR3 protein: CASSVAGDTDTQYF
CDR3 DNA: TGTGCCAGCAGCGTAGCCGGTGACACAGATACGCAGTATTTT

clone size: NA
D gene: TRBD1
V gene: TRBV7-9
J gene: TRBJ1-5
CDR3 protein: CASSPQGEAQPQHF
CDR3 DNA: TGTGCCAGCAGCCCCCAGGGGGAGGCTCAGCCCCAGCATTTT

clone size: NA
D gene: TRBD2
V gene: TRBV6-4
J gene: TRBJ2-1
CDR3 protein: CASSDLLAGGTSSYNEQFF
CDR3 DNA: TGTGCCAGCAGTGACCTATTAGCGGGGGGCACAAGCTCCTACAATGAGCAGTTCTTC